This record covers a single T cell receptor (beta chain). Its antigen is not identified. The sort gate was single viable CD3+CD4+CD8-CD45RO+ cells for memory CD4+ T cells. Trimming cost V 1 base and J 4 bases, with 16 bases left between them. Germline CDR1 SGHRS, CDR2 YFSETQ. This CDR3 contains 16 residues. This record comes from a study of memory CD4+ T cells and cytomegalovirus serostatus. Sequencing was performed with immunoSEQ multiplex PCR; in TCRdb, only in-frame clones are kept and a portion is missing. The table lists about 42,000 clones, 60% to 85% of them singletons. Whole-study findings and limits: The CMV-associated TCR signature appears largely within the CD4+ memory repertoire.

This sequence originates from an adult in good health and CMV-seronegative. The source material was memory CD4+ T cells from blood. The J gene is TRBJ2-3, the V gene TRBV5-1; no definite D call. CDR3 nucleotides: TGCGCCAGCAGCTTGACCTTGCCCGTGCTCGCAGATACGCAGTATTTT. Encoded protein: CASSLTLPVLADTQYF.